This passage covers 7 T cell receptor beta chains from one sample sequenced in a study of Graves' ophthalmopathy and Graves' hyperthyroidism. TCR beta CDR3 regions were amplified from RNA transcripts. The authors performed first-round RT-PCR with HTBI primers and then a second-round multiplex PCR. TCRdb reanalysed the multiplex PCR reads using MiXCR and keeps one entry per CDR3 protein. In the table there are more than 1,000,000 distinct CDR3 sequences, about 40% of which are singletons. The specimen sequenced was peripheral blood or thyroid tissue (not recorded which). The source of these receptors is an adult man with Graves' hyperthyroidism.

In this sample, this clonotype turned up once. The rearrangement joins TRBV30 to TRBJ1-5; 8 bases are a match to TRBD1. Losses at the gene ends were 2 bases for V and 5 bases for J; bases not matched to a gene: 5. Germline CDR1 reads GTSNPN; CDR2 reads SVGIG (reference sequence). The CDR3 is 14 residues long. The CDR3 spells CAWSLPTGDQPQHF. The CDR3 DNA reads as TGTGCCTGGAGTTTACCGACAGGGGATCAGCCCCAGCATTTT. The full variable domain, completed using reference TRBV30 and TRBJ1-5, is SQTIHQWPATLVQPVGSPLSLECTVEGTSNPNLYWYRQAAGRGLQLLFYSVGIGQISSEVPQNLSASRPQDRQFILSSKKLLLSDSGFYLCAWSLPTGDQPQHFGDGTRLSIL.

This clonotype was recorded once. The chain carries TRBV29-1 and TRBJ2-5; D gene ambiguous. The CDR3 has 14 amino acids. The V end was cut by 0 bases, the J end by 5 bases, with 13 bases between. Germline values: CDR1 SQVTM, CDR2 ANQGSEA. The CDR3 region is CSVEDTAGRETQYF. The CDR3 bases are TGCAGCGTTGAAGATACGGCAGGACGGGAGACCCAGTACTTC.

This clonotype was seen repeatedly, ten times or more. Relative to the germline gene, one junction end is altered; a read error may explain this. The chain combines TRBV5-1 with TRBJ1-1; unclear D gene. In germline, CDR1 is SGHRS, CDR2 YFSETQ. The CDR3 extends over 13 amino acids. The CDR3 region is CASSPLGNTEAFF. CDR3 coding DNA: TGTGCCAGTTCTCCCTTAGGGAACACTGAAGCTTTCTTT.

This clonotype was counted only a few times. V and J are TRBV6-6 and TRBJ2-7, with TRBD2 identical over 8 bases. The junction had 9 bases not matched to a gene; V was cut back by 6 bases and J by 5 bases. The V gene's germline CDR1 is MNHNY and CDR2 SVGAGI (reference sequence). The CDR3 has 14 amino acids. CDR3 bases: TGTGCCAGCAGCATGGGACTAGGAGGCCACGAGCAGTACTTC. Residues: CASSMGLGGHEQYF.

This clonotype was detected many times. The chain has TRBV10-2 and TRBJ1-1, with unresolved D. The V end lost 3 bases, the J end lost 0 bases, and 8 bases lay between the germline ends. There are 14 residues in the CDR3. Germline V gene data show CDR1 as WSHSY and CDR2 as SAAADI. This chain's CDR3 is CASSEPQMNTEAFF. In DNA, the CDR3 is TGCGCCAGCAGTGAACCACAGATGAACACTGAAGCTTTCTTT.

This chain joins TRBV2 and TRBJ1-1; 10 bases match TRBD1. With 7 bases clipped from V and 0 bases from J, the junction kept 5 bases outside the gene matches. In germline, CDR1 is SNHLY, CDR2 FYNNEI. The CDR3 has 15 amino acids. CDR3 nucleotides: TGTGCCAGCACCCCAGACAGGGGGCTGAACACTGAAGCTTTCTTT. As protein: CASTPDRGLNTEAFF.

This clonotype was seen only a few times. The chain is built from TRBV18 and TRBJ2-5; 7 nucleotides line up with TRBD1. This CDR3 spans 15 amino acids. Per germline, CDR1 KGHSH and CDR2 LQKENI. J gave up 5 bases and V 3 bases, and 9 bases lay outside the gene matches. Here the CDR3 reads CASSPDRMIRETQYF. CDR3 in DNA: TGTGCCAGCTCACCGGACAGGATGATCCGTGAGACCCAGTACTTC.